This T cell receptor beta chain was captured in a study of shared clonotypes between healthy human individuals. This CDR3 is built from 18 residues. Trimming removed 7 bases from V and 4 bases from J, with 28 bases in between. Germline-derived CDR1 and CDR2 are LNHDA and SQIVND (reference sequence). Findings of the study overall: It was expected that sequencing depth would affect clonotype sharing among donors. Genetic and exposure-history diversity was limited by the small donor number. Compared with clonotypes that all four donors shared, non-shared clonotypes had lower generation probabilities.

Of note for this clone: Its antigen remains unknown.

Into CD45RA+ naive and CD45RA-negative memory subsets, the CD4+ cells were split. Sequencing used immunoSEQ multiplex PCR; TCRdb keeps in-frame clones, though not all of them. Of over 2 million clones listed, about 90% are singletons. This sequence joins TRBV19 and TRBJ1-2, with D possibly TRBD1 on 5 matching bases. Input material: naive CD4+ T cells from PBMCs. The subset was: CD45RA+ positively selected. The receptor was derived from a man between 18 and 29 years old in good health. Some clones in this sample may be carry-over from other donors' samples. The CDR3 loop reads CASTFRLRQTIRLYGYTF. CDR3 in DNA: TGTGCCAGTACCTTTCGTCTGAGACAGACGATTCGCCTCTATGGCTACACCTTC.